A selection of T cell receptor beta chains follows, all from one sample in a study of vaccination effects on CD4 cells after COVID-19. Repertoires were generated with immunoSEQ multiplex PCR, while TCRdb's copy carries only in-frame clones and drops some. The table records about 59,000 clones, around 78% of them present only once. The antigens of these receptors remain unknown. The sequences come from CD4+ T cells from PBMCs cultured with HCoV-OC43 spike peptides, collected after COVID-19 vaccination. These TCRs come from a human donor who received a COVID-19 vaccine. Each CDR3 is given with its conserved first and last residue. The order of the fields is V gene, J gene, CDR3 protein.

V gene: TRBV30
J gene: TRBJ1-1
CDR3 protein: CAWSYEINTEAFF

V gene: TRBV10-3
J gene: TRBJ2-3
CDR3 protein: CAISVTGDTDTQYF

V gene: TRBV19
J gene: TRBJ1-2
CDR3 protein: CASSMSRAPSNYGYTF

V gene: TRBV5-1
J gene: TRBJ1-5
CDR3 protein: CASSLVGDSNQPQHF

V gene: TRBV11-2
J gene: TRBJ1-1
CDR3 protein: CASTLAGLNTEAFF

V gene: TRBV7-2
J gene: TRBJ2-2
CDR3 protein: CASSLTVNTGELFF

V gene: TRBV5-6
J gene: TRBJ1-2
CDR3 protein: CASSVTLNYGYTF

V gene: TRBV5-4
J gene: TRBJ2-5
CDR3 protein: CASSWTGGYQETQYF

V gene: TRBV30
J gene: TRBJ1-6
CDR3 protein: CAWSVLGARSKSLHF

V gene: TRBV3-1/TRBV3-2
J gene: TRBJ2-4
CDR3 protein: CASSQDLRLEIPKNIQYF

V gene: TRBV29-1
J gene: TRBJ1-1
CDR3 protein: CSVGYDTEAFF

V gene: TRBV2
J gene: TRBJ1-1
CDR3 protein: CASSWTQENTEAFF

V gene: TRBV7-9
J gene: TRBJ1-4
CDR3 protein: CASSFHTPTRNEKLFF

V gene: TRBV2
J gene: TRBJ1-4
CDR3 protein: CASSDSEKLFF

V gene: TRBV5-1
J gene: TRBJ2-2
CDR3 protein: CASSLAGHGELFF

V gene: TRBV7-3
J gene: TRBJ2-3
CDR3 protein: CASSSWGGPVTDTQYF

V gene: TRBV7-2
J gene: TRBJ2-5
CDR3 protein: CASSLGTGRETQYF

V gene: TRBV10-3
J gene: TRBJ2-2
CDR3 protein: CAISESETRNPNTGELFF

V gene: TRBV29-1
J gene: TRBJ1-1
CDR3 protein: CRVTVNTEAFF

V gene: TRBV6-6
J gene: TRBJ2-2
CDR3 protein: CASSRGLAAYNTGELFF

V gene: TRBV6-6
J gene: TRBJ2-6
CDR3 protein: CASSEAMGGANVLTF

V gene: TRBV7-2
J gene: TRBJ1-1
CDR3 protein: CASSFYTEAFF

V gene: TRBV23-1
J gene: TRBJ2-5
CDR3 protein: CASSQLGQGLDVETQYF

V gene: TRBV29-1
J gene: TRBJ2-2
CDR3 protein: CSVGAGAFGELFF

V gene: TRBV5-6
J gene: TRBJ2-5
CDR3 protein: CASSPRQGETQYF

V gene: TRBV6-5
J gene: TRBJ1-5
CDR3 protein: CASSSLPGQGEQPQHF

V gene: TRBV24-1
J gene: TRBJ2-5
CDR3 protein: CATSDPTFQGSETQYF

V gene: TRBV5-1
J gene: TRBJ2-3
CDR3 protein: CASSLVNGGTSTDTQYF

V gene: TRBV2
J gene: TRBJ2-5
CDR3 protein: CASSRDYQETQYF

V gene: TRBV5-1
J gene: TRBJ2-3
CDR3 protein: CASSELASSTDTQYF

V gene: TRBV18
J gene: TRBJ1-1
CDR3 protein: CASSLDRLNTEAFF

V gene: TRBV7-2
J gene: TRBJ1-1
CDR3 protein: CASSFSRTEAFF

V gene: TRBV6-5
J gene: TRBJ2-5
CDR3 protein: CASSYSRGETQYF

V gene: TRBV6-5
J gene: TRBJ2-3
CDR3 protein: CASSFSASTDTQYF

V gene: TRBV6-5
J gene: TRBJ1-4
CDR3 protein: CASSYRGGGRNEKLFF

V gene: TRBV5-1
J gene: TRBJ2-1
CDR3 protein: CASSPGLGNEQFF

V gene: TRBV3-1/TRBV3-2
J gene: TRBJ1-2
CDR3 protein: CASSQGRWDPPPGSNGYTF

V gene: TRBV28
J gene: TRBJ2-2
CDR3 protein: CASTSPVGGGRITGELFF

V gene: TRBV30
J gene: TRBJ2-2
CDR3 protein: CAWTPRTGAPGELFF

V gene: TRBV2
J gene: TRBJ2-5
CDR3 protein: CASSRRVETQYF

V gene: TRBV9
J gene: TRBJ2-1
CDR3 protein: CASTRGPNNEQFF

V gene: TRBV28
J gene: TRBJ1-1
CDR3 protein: CASTPVAGLSTEAFF

V gene: TRBV3-1/TRBV3-2
J gene: TRBJ1-4
CDR3 protein: CASSQDTGNEKLFF

V gene: TRBV18
J gene: TRBJ2-5
CDR3 protein: CASSPRTDPQETQYF

V gene: TRBV11-2
J gene: TRBJ2-3
CDR3 protein: CASSFTSGGYTDTQYF

V gene: TRBV18
J gene: TRBJ1-1
CDR3 protein: CASSRSPVPDTEAFF

V gene: TRBV5-1
J gene: TRBJ1-5
CDR3 protein: CASSPGTVNQPQHF

V gene: TRBV5-6
J gene: TRBJ2-1
CDR3 protein: CASSGSSAFYNEQFF

V gene: TRBV25-1
J gene: TRBJ1-2
CDR3 protein: CASSEWTQGARTF

V gene: TRBV5-4
J gene: TRBJ2-1
CDR3 protein: CASSVRDRDGNEQFF

V gene: TRBV6-5
J gene: TRBJ1-3
CDR3 protein: CASSPLALTGNTIYF

V gene: TRBV4-2
J gene: TRBJ2-5
CDR3 protein: CASSQGFSIPETQYF

V gene: TRBV10-2
J gene: TRBJ1-1
CDR3 protein: CACQGPSTEAFF

V gene: TRBV9
J gene: TRBJ2-2
CDR3 protein: CASSEEVAERELFF

V gene: TRBV2
J gene: TRBJ2-2
CDR3 protein: CASRTGGANTGELFF

V gene: TRBV18
J gene: TRBJ1-5
CDR3 protein: CASSGQGGSNQPQHF

V gene: TRBV7-9
J gene: TRBJ2-3
CDR3 protein: CASSLGTSNTQYF

V gene: TRBV11-2
J gene: TRBJ1-3
CDR3 protein: CASSKTGDSGNTIYF

V gene: TRBV7-2
J gene: TRBJ2-3
CDR3 protein: CASSFYRGQTDTQYF